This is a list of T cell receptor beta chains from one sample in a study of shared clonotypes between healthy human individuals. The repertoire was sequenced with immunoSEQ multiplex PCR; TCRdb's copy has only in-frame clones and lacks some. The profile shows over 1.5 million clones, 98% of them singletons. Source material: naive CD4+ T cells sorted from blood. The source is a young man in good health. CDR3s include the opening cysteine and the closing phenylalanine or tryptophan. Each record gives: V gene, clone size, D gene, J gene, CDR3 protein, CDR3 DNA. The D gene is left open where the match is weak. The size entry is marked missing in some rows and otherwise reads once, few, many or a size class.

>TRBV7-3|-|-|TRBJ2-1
CASSPIGEYNEQFF
TGTGCCAGCAGCCCCATAGGGGAGTACAATGAGCAGTTCTTC
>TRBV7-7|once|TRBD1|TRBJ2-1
CASSLGQLNEQFF
TGTGCTAGCAGCTTGGGACAGCTTAACGAGCAGTTCTTC
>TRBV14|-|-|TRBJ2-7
CASSQDYGSGSEQYF
TGTGCCAGCAGCCAAGATTACGGGAGTGGGTCCGAGCAGTACTTC
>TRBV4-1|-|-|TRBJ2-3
CASSQAVDTQYF
TGCGCCAGCAGCCAAGCCGTCGATACGCAGTATTTT
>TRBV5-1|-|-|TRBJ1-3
CASSLGQGTGNTIYF
TGCGCCAGCAGCTTGGGTCAGGGGACTGGAAACACCATATATTTT
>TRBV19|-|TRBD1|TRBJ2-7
CASSIRGTAYEQYF
TGTGCCAGTAGTATTAGAGGGACAGCCTACGAGCAGTACTTC
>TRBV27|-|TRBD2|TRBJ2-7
CASSPLWLAGEIHEQYF
TGTGCCAGCAGTCCTCTTTGGCTAGCGGGAGAAATTCACGAGCAGTACTTC
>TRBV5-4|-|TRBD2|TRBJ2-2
CASSNQSGGPTGELFF
TGTGCCAGCAGCAATCAGAGCGGGGGCCCAACCGGGGAGCTGTTTTTT
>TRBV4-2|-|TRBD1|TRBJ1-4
CASSLGQGSTNEKLFF
TGTGCCAGCAGCCTCGGACAGGGGTCAACTAATGAAAAACTGTTTTTT
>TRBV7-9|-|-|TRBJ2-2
CASSPGPVTGELFF
TGTGCCAGCAGCCCAGGACCAGTTACCGGGGAGCTGTTTTTT
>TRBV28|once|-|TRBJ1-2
CASSQIGYGYTF
TGTGCCAGCAGCCAGATAGGATATGGCTACACCTTC
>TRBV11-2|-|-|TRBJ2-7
CASSLVPGPLYEQYF
TGTGCCAGCAGCTTAGTCCCGGGACCCCTCTACGAGCAGTACTTC
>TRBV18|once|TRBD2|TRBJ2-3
CASSPSGGRGLTDTQYF
TGTGCCAGCTCACCATCTGGCGGGAGAGGACTTACAGATACGCAGTATTTT
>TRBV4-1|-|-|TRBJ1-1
CASSQESGRVNTEAFF
TGCGCCAGCAGCCAAGAGTCGGGCAGGGTGAACACTGAAGCTTTCTTT
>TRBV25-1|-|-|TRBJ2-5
CASSDVAPKGETQYF
TGTGCCAGCAGTGATGTAGCGCCTAAAGGGGAGACCCAGTACTTC
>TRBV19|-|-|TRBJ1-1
CASSIDPDTEAFF
TGTGCCAGTAGTATAGATCCGGACACTGAAGCTTTCTTT
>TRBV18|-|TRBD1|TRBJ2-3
CASSPNAGTASTDTQYF
TGTGCCAGCTCACCGAACGCCGGGACAGCTAGCACAGATACGCAGTATTTT
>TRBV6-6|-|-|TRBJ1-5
CASSYLPGNQPQHF
TGTGCCAGCAGTTACCTACCCGGCAATCAGCCCCAGCATTTT
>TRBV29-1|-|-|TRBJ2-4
CSVAKALGNIQYF
TGCAGCGTTGCGAAGGCTCTCGGGAACATTCAGTACTTC
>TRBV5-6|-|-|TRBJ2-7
CASSSRSEQYF
TGTGCCAGCAGCTCGAGGTCGGAGCAGTACTTC
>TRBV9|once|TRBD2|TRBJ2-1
CASSVPSAGGPWNEQFF
TGTGCCAGCAGCGTACCTTCAGCGGGAGGGCCGTGGAATGAGCAGTTCTTC
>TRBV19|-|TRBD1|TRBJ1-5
CASSIDRQGSDIGNQPQHF
TGTGCCAGTAGTATAGATCGACAGGGGTCCGACATAGGCAATCAGCCCCAGCATTTT
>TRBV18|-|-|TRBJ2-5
CASSPIWSGSGGETQYF
TGTGCCAGCTCACCAATCTGGAGCGGGTCCGGAGGCGAGACCCAGTACTTC
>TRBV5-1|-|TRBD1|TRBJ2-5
CASSSLDRVETQYF
TGCGCCAGCAGCTCCCTGGACAGGGTAGAGACCCAGTACTTC
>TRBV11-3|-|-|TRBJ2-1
CASSFSYNEQFF
TGTGCCAGCAGCTTTTCCTACAATGAGCAGTTCTTC
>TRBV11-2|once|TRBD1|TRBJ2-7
CASSLDPGQATTEQYF
TGTGCCAGCAGCTTAGACCCGGGACAGGCGACAACCGAGCAGTACTTC
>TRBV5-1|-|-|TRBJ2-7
CASSPDSLTYEQYF
TGCGCCAGCAGCCCCGACAGTCTAACCTACGAGCAGTACTTC
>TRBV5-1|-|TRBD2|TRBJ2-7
CASSLAARVAGVREQYF
TGCGCCAGCAGCTTGGCTGCCCGGGTAGCGGGAGTACGCGAGCAGTACTTC
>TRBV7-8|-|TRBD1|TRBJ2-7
CASSLAYRTGGSYEQYF
TGTGCCAGCAGCTTAGCCTACCGGACAGGGGGTTCCTACGAGCAGTACTTC
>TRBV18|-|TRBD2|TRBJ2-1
CASSLEGTSLNEQFF
TGTGCCAGCTCACTCGAGGGGACTAGCCTCAATGAGCAGTTCTTC
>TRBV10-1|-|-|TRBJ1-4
CASSERGTEKLFF
TGCGCCAGCAGTGAGCGGGGAACTGAAAAACTGTTTTTT
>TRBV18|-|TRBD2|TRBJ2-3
CASSPQPTSGWSDTQYF
TGTGCCAGCTCACCCCAACCCACTAGCGGGTGGTCAGATACGCAGTATTTT
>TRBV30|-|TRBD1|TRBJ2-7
CAWGGRRDRDPYEQYF
TGTGCCTGGGGGGGCCGCCGGGACAGGGACCCCTACGAGCAGTACTTC
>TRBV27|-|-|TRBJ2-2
CASSFRGIGGELFF
TGTGCCAGCAGTTTCAGAGGGATCGGCGGGGAGCTGTTTTTT
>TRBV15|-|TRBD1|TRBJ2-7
CATSPGGRGLPYEQYF
TGTGCCACCAGCCCAGGGGGTAGGGGGCTCCCCTACGAGCAGTACTTC
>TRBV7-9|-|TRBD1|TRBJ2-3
CASSAPGQNAFGDTQYF
TGTGCCAGCAGCGCGCCGGGACAGAATGCGTTTGGAGATACGCAGTATTTT
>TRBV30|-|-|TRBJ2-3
CAWSVWKGWDTQYF
TGTGCCTGGAGTGTATGGAAAGGGTGGGATACGCAGTATTTT
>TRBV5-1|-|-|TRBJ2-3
CASSFQERFGETQYF
TGCGCCAGCAGCTTCCAAGAAAGGTTCGGGGAGACGCAGTATTTT
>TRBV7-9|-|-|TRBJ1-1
CASRKTQGSTTEAFF
TGTGCCAGCAGAAAAACGCAGGGCTCGACCACTGAAGCTTTCTTT
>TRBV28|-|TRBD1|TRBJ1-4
CASSRQGGREKLFF
TGTGCCAGCAGTCGACAGGGCGGACGGGAAAAACTGTTTTTT
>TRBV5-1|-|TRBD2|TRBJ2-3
CASSHGNSGRATDTQYF
TGCGCCAGCAGCCATGGGAATAGCGGGAGGGCCACAGATACGCAGTATTTT